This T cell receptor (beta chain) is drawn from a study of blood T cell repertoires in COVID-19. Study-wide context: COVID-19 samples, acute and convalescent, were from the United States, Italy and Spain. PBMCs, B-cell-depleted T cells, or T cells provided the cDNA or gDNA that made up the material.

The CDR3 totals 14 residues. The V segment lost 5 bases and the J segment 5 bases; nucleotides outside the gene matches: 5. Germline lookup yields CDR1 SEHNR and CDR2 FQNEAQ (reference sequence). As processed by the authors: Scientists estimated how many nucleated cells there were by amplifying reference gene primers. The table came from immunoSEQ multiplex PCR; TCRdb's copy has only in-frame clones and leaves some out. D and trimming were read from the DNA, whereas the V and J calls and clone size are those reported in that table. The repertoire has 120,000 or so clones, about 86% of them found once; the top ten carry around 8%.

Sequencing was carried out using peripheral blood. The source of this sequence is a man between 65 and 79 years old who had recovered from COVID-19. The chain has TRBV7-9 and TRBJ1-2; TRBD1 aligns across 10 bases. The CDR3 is CASSRQGAGYGYTF. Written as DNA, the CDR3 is TGTGCCAGCAGCCGACAGGGGGCCGGGTATGGCTACACCTTC.